This is a list of T cell receptor beta chains from one sample in a study of blood T cell repertoires in COVID-19. Libraries were prepared by immunoSEQ multiplex PCR; TCRdb keeps only in-frame clonotypes and omits some of them. The sample has roughly 230,000 clones, around 82% seen once. The sequenced sample was peripheral blood. The origin of the receptors is a man aged 35-49 years with active or convalescent COVID-19. CDR3s include the opening cysteine and the closing phenylalanine or tryptophan. D genes are given only for firm matches. Size is stated for part of the rows, as once, few or many counts, or as a class when the clone is expanded.

>TRBD2|TRBV6-5|TRBJ2-3|.
TGTGCCAGCAGCGGGACTAGCGGGGGGGCCGATACGCAGTATTTT
CASSGTSGGADTQYF
>TRBD2|TRBV30|TRBJ2-1|.
TGTGCCTGGAGTGAGCTAGCGGGTTCCTACAATGAGCAGTTCTTC
CAWSELAGSYNEQFF
>TRBD1|TRBV3-1/TRBV3-2|TRBJ2-1|.
TGTGCCAGCAGCCGCCAGGGGGCGGCTGAGCAGTTCTTC
CASSRQGAAEQFF
>.|TRBV4-2|TRBJ1-5|.
TGTGCCAGCAGCCAAGGTCTCGGTCAGCCCCAGCATTTT
CASSQGLGQPQHF
>.|TRBV11-3|TRBJ2-2|.
TGTGCCAGCAGCTCCGACCTTTTGTATAGGGGAGGCACCGGGGAGCTGTTTTTT
CASSSDLLYRGGTGELFF
>TRBD2|TRBV14|TRBJ2-5|.
TGTGCCAGCAGCCTAACTAGCGGGGGAGAGACCCAGTACTTC
CASSLTSGGETQYF
>TRBD2|TRBV12-5|TRBJ2-2|few
TGTGCTAGTGGTCCCGGGACTAAACACCGGGGAGCTGTTTTT
CASGPGTKHRGAVF
>TRBD2|TRBV3-1/TRBV3-2|TRBJ2-5|.
TGTGCCAGCAGCCAAGATCCTAGCGGGAACCAAGAGACCCAGTACTTC
CASSQDPSGNQETQYF
>TRBD1|TRBV7-2|TRBJ2-1|.
TGTGCCAGCAGCGTCGGGACAGGGGTTAATGAGCAGTTCTTC
CASSVGTGVNEQFF
>.|TRBV2|TRBJ1-3|.
TGTGCCAGCATGAGCGACTTGGGTGGAAACACCATATATTTT
CASMSDLGGNTIYF
>TRBD2|TRBV5-1|TRBJ2-1|.
TGCGCCAGCAGCCCCCGGGGGGAGAATGAGCAGTTCTTC
CASSPRGENEQFF
>.|TRBV12-3/TRBV12-4|TRBJ1-2|.
TGTGCCAGCACCCCGACAGTCAACTATGGCTACACCTTC
CASTPTVNYGYTF
>TRBD1|TRBV3-1/TRBV3-2|TRBJ2-2|.
TGTGCCAGCAGCATATGGACAGGGAGGAACACCGGGGAGCTGTTTTTT
CASSIWTGRNTGELFF
>.|TRBV19|TRBJ1-2|.
TGTGCCAGTAGTATCCCTGAGGGCTTCAACTATGGCTACACCTTC
CASSIPEGFNYGYTF
>.|TRBV11-2|TRBJ2-2|.
TGTGCCAGCAGCCAGGCCCTAACGAACACCGGGGAGCTGTTTTTT
CASSQALTNTGELFF
>TRBD2|TRBV18|TRBJ2-1|.
TGTGCCACCCACACAAGCGGGGGAGAGTACAATGAGCAGTTCTTC
CATHTSGGEYNEQFF
>.|TRBV10-3|TRBJ1-2|.
TGTGCCATCAGTGGTGGAGTGACCCTCGAGGGAGGCTACACCTTC
CAISGGVTLEGGYTF
>.|TRBV5-1|TRBJ2-7|.
TGCGCCAGCACAAACAGCGCGGGGGCAGCCTACGAGCAGTACTTC
CASTNSAGAAYEQYF
>.|TRBV10-3|TRBJ1-5|.
TGTGCCATCAGTGACCCGGGGGGTAATCAGCCCCAGCATTTT
CAISDPGGNQPQHF
>.|TRBV27|TRBJ1-2|.
TGTGCCAGCAGACCCCCACAGGGTTCGCGTGGCTACACCTTC
CASRPPQGSRGYTF
>TRBD2|TRBV7-8|TRBJ2-2|.
TGTGCCAGCAGCTACCTGGGACTAGCGGGAGAATCGAACACCGGGGAGCTGTTTTTT
CASSYLGLAGESNTGELFF
>TRBD1|TRBV7-9|TRBJ2-7|.
TGTGCCAGCAGCTCCCAACATAGCACCGGGACAGGGGTCGAGCAGTACTTC
CASSSQHSTGTGVEQYF
>TRBD1|TRBV19|TRBJ1-5|once
TGTGCCAGTAGTATAATCAACGGGACAGGAAATCAGCCCCAGCATTTT
CASSIINGTGNQPQHF
>.|TRBV27|TRBJ2-2|.
TGTGCCAGCAGTTTAGGACAGAGCAACACCGGGGAGCTGTTTTTT
CASSLGQSNTGELFF
>.|TRBV18|TRBJ2-7|.
TGTGCCAGCTCACTGACAGGACTCGAGCAGTACTTC
CASSLTGLEQYF
>.|TRBV6-5|TRBJ1-1|many
TGTGCCAGCAGAGGAGGCAGGGAAGCTTTCTTT
CASRGGREAFF
>TRBD1|TRBV11-3|TRBJ1-5|.
TGTGCCAGCAGCCCCGGGACAGGGAATCAGCCCCAGCATTTT
CASSPGTGNQPQHF